The 31 T cell receptor beta chains given below trace back to one sample, sequenced in a study of T cell repertoires in cytomegalovirus infection. What these receptors recognize is not known. TCRdb recomputed calls from the reads with MiXCR, one row per CDR3 protein. The sample holds about 350,000 distinct CDR3 sequences, about 34% seen once. This sample comprised cultured PBMCs, obtained from culture after CMV antigen stimulation. These receptor sequences come from a human donor in good health (CMV status not recorded). Some clones in this sample may be carry-over from other donors' samples.

In this sample, this clonotype turned up many times. The genes are TRBV7-2 and TRBJ2-5; D gene uncertain. CDR1 and CDR2 from the germline V gene are SGHTA and FQGNSA. The CDR3 contains 16 residues. Trimming pared 5 bases from V and 4 bases from J, leaving 20 bases between. The CDR3 coding sequence is TGTGCCAGCAGCCCTCGTCGGACCGCCGGTCGAGAGACCCAGTACTTC. This sequence encodes CASSPRRTAGRETQYF.

This chain joins TRBV18 and TRBJ2-7; D remains unclear. CDR1 and CDR2 from the germline V gene are KGHSH and LQKENI. The V end was cut by 0 bases, the J end by 0 bases, with 15 bases between. This CDR3 contains 17 residues. The CDR3 bases are TGTGCCAGCTCACCACCGTTGGGCGGCAAGCTCTCCTACGAGCAGTACTTC. It yields the protein CASSPPLGGKLSYEQYF. Full variable domain (missing parts from reference TRBV18 and TRBJ2-7): NAGVMQNPRHLVRRRGQEARLRCSPMKGHSHVYWYRQLPEEGLKFMVYLQKENIIDESGMPKERFSAEFPKEGPSILRIQQVVRGDSAAYFCASSPPLGGKLSYEQYFGPGTRLTVT.

The chain recombines TRBV5-5 with TRBJ1-2; D not certain. V lost 0 bases and J 5 bases, leaving 11 bases between the germline ends. Germline V gene lookup returns CDR1 SGHKS and CDR2 YYEKEE (reference sequence). The CDR3 is made up of 14 amino acids. The CDR3 sequence: CASSLESALYGYTF. The CDR3, as DNA: TGTGCCAGCAGCTTGGAATCAGCGTTATATGGCTACACCTTC.

Comments on this clonotype: A read error is likely, as this CDR3 ends without the conserved phenylalanine or tryptophan. The genes are TRBV5-1 and TRBJ2-3, with D unclear. Germline values: CDR1 SGHRS, CDR2 YFSETQ. The CDR3 is 12 residues long. The V end was cut by 8 bases, the J end by 2 bases, with 9 bases between. In DNA, the CDR3 is TGCGCCAGTCGTTGGGACACAGATACGCAGTATTTG. This translates into CASRWDTDTQYL.

This clonotype appeared a few times. This sequence joins TRBV27 and TRBJ2-7; 9 positions agree with TRBD1. Germline CDR1 is MNHEY and CDR2 is SMNVEV (reference sequence). V was pared by 6 bases and J by 6 bases, with 9 bases of the junction left unmatched. The CDR3 is made up of 14 amino acids. For the CDR3, the DNA is TGTGCCAGCAGGAAACAGGGGGCGCGATTCGAGCAGTACGTC. Translating gives CASRKQGARFEQYV.

This clonotype was counted only a few times. J is TRBJ2-5 and V is TRBV6-6; D unresolved. The CDR3 consists of 13 residues. CDR1 and CDR2 (germline): MNHNY, SVGAGI (reference sequence). The V end lost 7 bases, the J end lost 2 bases, and 11 bases lay between the germline ends. CDR3 sequence (DNA): TGTGCCAGCAAACAACAGCGACAAGAGACCCAGTACTTC. This sequence encodes CASKQQRQETQYF.

This clonotype was seen a handful of times. This chain connects TRBV6-1 to TRBJ1-6, with unresolved D. Germline CDR1 MNHNS, CDR2 SASEGT. The CDR3 runs 11 residues. V gave up 3 bases and J gave up 6 bases, with 0 bases separating them. The CDR3 is CASSDNSPLHF. CDR3 DNA sequence: TGTGCCAGCAGTGATAATTCACCCCTCCACTTT.

V gene TRBV19 combines with J gene TRBJ1-5; TRBD1 aligns across 7 bases. V trimming: 3 bases; J trimming: 5 bases; junction bases outside the gene matches: 10. Germline-derived CDR1 and CDR2 are LNHDA and SQIVND (reference sequence). This CDR3 is 16 amino acids long. CDR3: CASSMSGGDGHQPQHF. DNA for the CDR3: TGTGCCAGTAGTATGTCAGGGGGTGATGGCCATCAGCCCCAGCATTTT.

V usage is TRBV7-6 and J usage is TRBJ2-7, with D unclear. This CDR3 has 15 amino acids. V was trimmed by 1 base and J by 2 bases, leaving 12 bases between them. Per germline, CDR1 SGHVS and CDR2 FNYEAQ. The CDR3 sequence is CASSLGGPSPYEQYV. The CDR3 DNA reads as TGTGCCAGCAGCTTAGGAGGACCGTCGCCCTACGAGCAGTACGTC.

There are a few counts of this clonotype. V is TRBV4-3 and J is TRBJ2-1, with 7 bases lining up with TRBD1. CDR1 is LGHNA, CDR2 YSLEER, per germline. V gave up 4 bases and J gave up 2 bases; unmatched junction bases: 8. CDR3 length equals 16 residues. The CDR3, as DNA: TGCGCCAGCAGCCGAGACAGGGCGATCCCCTACAATGAGCAGTTCTTC. This encodes CASSRDRAIPYNEQFF.

This clonotype appeared many times. This rearrangement joins TRBV7-2 to TRBJ1-1; D call uncertain. In germline, CDR1 is SGHTA, CDR2 FQGNSA. CDR3 size: 14 residues. V was clipped by 5 bases and J by 2 bases, with 12 bases between them. CDR3 sequence (DNA): TGTGCCAGCAGCCTGAGCGAGGGTAACACTGAAGCTTTCTTT. It translates to CASSLSEGNTEAFF.

The genes are TRBV19 and TRBJ1-1, with 7 bases identical to TRBD1. Looked up from germline, CDR1 is LNHDA and CDR2 is SQIVND (reference sequence). V shed 8 bases, J shed 5 bases, and the junction held 8 bases outside the gene matches. The CDR3 is 13 amino acids. The CDR3 sequence is CASSTGSGTEAFF. The CDR3 DNA follows: TGTGCCAGTTCGACAGGGAGCGGTACTGAAGCTTTCTTT.

This rearrangement joins TRBV19 to TRBJ2-3; D unresolved. CDR1 is LNHDA and CDR2 is SQIVND in the germline V gene (reference sequence). V lost 2 bases to trimming and J lost 2 bases, with 20 bases between them. This CDR3 has 18 amino acids. The CDR3 protein is CASSIRPPAGTFTDTQYF. As DNA, the CDR3 is TGTGCCAGTAGTATAAGACCTCCGGCTGGAACCTTCACAGATACGCAGTATTTT.

The chain employs TRBV6-5 and TRBJ1-6, with unresolved D. Germline-derived CDR1 and CDR2 are MNHEY and SVGAGI. Deletions cut 2 bases from V and 5 bases from J, with 13 bases between. The CDR3 is 16 amino acids. The DNA for the CDR3 is TGTGCCAGCAGTTACCCCCCCGCAGGCAATAATTCACCCCTCCACTTT. Translated: CASSYPPAGNNSPLHF.

In its sample, this clonotype was seen a few times. J is TRBJ2-7 and V is TRBV7-9, with 7 nucleotides matching TRBD1. Per the germline V gene, CDR1 is SEHNR and CDR2 is FQNEAQ (reference sequence). The CDR3 runs 14 residues. V lost 5 bases, J lost 8 bases, and 12 bases stayed unmatched. The CDR3, as DNA: TGTGCCAGCAGCCGTTTACCGGGACAGACTAAGCAGTACTTC. Amino acids: CASSRLPGQTKQYF.

This clonotype was observed many times. The chain couples TRBV4-1 to TRBJ2-7; 8 bases agree with TRBD1. V lost 4 bases and J lost 3; bases outside the gene matches: 14. This CDR3 has 17 residues. Germline V gives CDR1 MGHRA, CDR2 YSYEKL. The CDR3 DNA follows: TGCGCCAGCAGCCGGGCTGGACAGGGACAATCCCTCTACGAGCAGTACTTC. It codes for CASSRAGQGQSLYEQYF.

The chain combines TRBV6-1 with TRBJ1-4; D perhaps matches TRBD1 (5 bases). Germline CDR1 is MNHNS and CDR2 is SASEGT. The CDR3 covers 15 residues. V was shortened by 6 bases and J by 6 bases, with 17 bases between the two germline ends. Here the CDR3 DNA reads TGTGCCAGCAGAAACTCCGGGACCACGGATGAAAAACTGTTTTTT. This gives the protein CASRNSGTTDEKLFF.

The J gene is TRBJ1-3, the V gene TRBV7-2; D might be TRBD1 (5 bases). Germline V gene data show CDR1 as SGHTA and CDR2 as FQGNSA. The CDR3 loop spans 16 amino acids. V was pared by 5 bases and J by 4 bases, with 18 bases between. The CDR3 reads CASSLPGPTTGNTIYF. CDR3 nucleotide sequence: TGTGCCAGCAGCCTACCGGGGCCCACGACAGGAAACACCATATATTTT. The full variable domain, rest sourced from reference TRBV7-2 and TRBJ1-3, is GAGVSQSPSNKVTEKGKDVELRCDPISGHTALYWYRQSLGQGLEFLIYFQGNSAPDKSGLPSDRFSAERTGGSVSTLTIQRTQQEDSAVYLCASSLPGPTTGNTIYFGEGSWLTVV.

A few counts support this clonotype. This chain connects TRBV28 to TRBJ1-3; 10 bases map to TRBD1. The CDR3 has 17 residues. V trimming: 1 base; J trimming: 3 bases; junction bases outside the gene matches: 6. Germline assignment: CDR1 MDHEN and CDR2 SYDVKM. This chain's CDR3 is CASSLSWDRGYGNTIYF. The CDR3, as DNA: TGTGCCAGCAGTTTATCCTGGGACAGGGGATATGGAAACACCATATATTTT.

This clonotype has only a few counts. The genes are TRBV7-6 and TRBJ1-2, with D perhaps matching TRBD1 (5 bases). Germline V gene sequence: CDR1 SGHVS, CDR2 FNYEAQ. The CDR3 is made up of 17 amino acids. With 2 bases removed from V and 2 bases from J, the gap between germline ends came to 18 bases. The CDR3 sequence is CASSLNPGPPKNYGYTF. In nucleotides, the CDR3 is TGTGCCAGCAGCTTAAATCCGGGACCCCCCAAAAACTATGGCTACACCTTC.

A few counts support this clonotype. The V gene is TRBV7-9, the J gene TRBJ1-6, with D unresolved. The V gene's germline CDR1 is SEHNR and CDR2 FQNEAQ (reference sequence). V lost 2 bases to trimming and J lost 1 base, with 6 bases between them. The CDR3 runs 15 residues. The CDR3 loop is CASSLTDSYNSPLHF. CDR3 sequence (DNA): TGTGCCAGCAGCTTAACTGATTCCTATAATTCACCCCTCCACTTT.

This chain uses TRBV7-2 with TRBJ1-1; D gene uncertain. The ends were cut back, 1 base at V and 0 bases at J, with 9 bases in the middle. There are 15 residues in the CDR3. The germline V gene has CDR1 SGHTA and CDR2 FQGNSA. This CDR3 is CASSLDFSVNTEAFF. The CDR3 nucleotides are TGTGCCAGCAGCTTAGATTTTTCGGTGAACACTGAAGCTTTCTTT. Drawing the rest from reference TRBV7-2 and TRBJ1-1, the complete variable domain is GAGVSQSPSNKVTEKGKDVELRCDPISGHTALYWYRQSLGQGLEFLIYFQGNSAPDKSGLPSDRFSAERTGGSVSTLTIQRTQQEDSAVYLCASSLDFSVNTEAFFGQGTRLTVV.

This clonotype was detected a few times. The chain couples TRBV7-2 to TRBJ2-5; 7 bases match TRBD1. V shed 1 base, J shed 7 bases, and the junction held 3 bases outside the gene matches. From germline, CDR1 is SGHTA and CDR2 FQGNSA. The CDR3 length is 13 residues. The DNA for the CDR3 is TGTGCCAGCAGCTTAGAGGGGGCCGCGACCCAGTACTTC. This translates into CASSLEGAATQYF.

The rearrangement uses TRBV28 and TRBJ1-1, with a possible D match to TRBD1 (5 bases). CDR1 and CDR2 (germline): MDHEN, SYDVKM. CDR3 length: 16 amino acids. Trimming took off 4 bases at V and 5 bases at J, with 20 bases between the two ends. CDR3 protein: CASSSPSMQGWTEAFF. The DNA of the CDR3 is TGTGCCAGCAGTTCCCCTTCCATGCAGGGTTGGACTGAAGCTTTCTTT.

This sequence joins TRBV12-5 and TRBJ2-5; 7 nucleotides match TRBD2. J lost 2 bases, V lost 2 bases, and 5 bases had no gene match. CDR1 and CDR2 from the germline V gene are LGHNT and FRNRAP. This CDR3 has 15 residues. CDR3 sequence: CASGLKAGRQETQYF. In DNA, the CDR3 is TGTGCTAGTGGTTTGAAAGCGGGACGTCAAGAGACCCAGTACTTC.

The chain carries TRBV19 and TRBJ1-1, with 8 bases matching TRBD1. Unmatched junction bases numbered 10, after V lost 6 bases and J lost 4 bases. CDR1 and CDR2 (germline): LNHDA, SQIVND (reference sequence). This CDR3 contains 15 residues. CDR3 nucleotides: TGTGCCAGTAGGCCCGGGACAGGATTGTTCACTGAAGCTTTCTTT. Translating it yields CASRPGTGLFTEAFF.

The chain couples TRBV29-1 to TRBJ2-1; tentatively, D is TRBD1 or TRBD2 (7 bases each). Germline-derived CDR1 and CDR2 are SQVTM and ANQGSEA. Deletions cut 6 bases from V and 4 bases from J, with 16 bases between. This CDR3 spans 14 amino acids. As DNA, the CDR3 is TGCAGCGTCATCAACAGGGGAGGGTACAATGAGCAGTTCTTC. The encoded protein is CSVINRGGYNEQFF.

This clonotype has a handful of counts. Possible read error: a much larger clone is one base away. This chain connects TRBV11-2 to TRBJ1-5; D possibly corresponds to TRBD1 (5 bases). V was pared by 0 bases and J by 8 bases, with 8 bases between. The CDR3 covers 13 residues. The germline gives CDR1 SGHAT, CDR2 FQNNGV. For the CDR3, the DNA is TGTGCCAGCAGCTTAGACAGGGATAAGCCCCAGCATTTT. This gives the protein CASSLDRDKPQHF.

This clonotype was seen ten or more times. The DNA for the CDR3 is TGTGCCAGCAGTTCCCACAAGACAGGCGATCGGCCCCAGCATTTT. Translation gives CASSSHKTGDRPQHF. The chain combines TRBV28 with TRBJ1-5; D may be TRBD1 (6 bases). Per germline, CDR1 MDHEN and CDR2 SYDVKM. The CDR3 is 15 amino acids. V gave up 4 bases and J gave up 9 bases, with 19 bases separating them.

The chain has TRBV19 and TRBJ2-5; possibly TRBD2 for D (6 bases). Trimming removed 5 bases from V and 4 bases from J, with 14 bases in between. The CDR3 extends over 14 amino acids. The germline CDR1 and CDR2 sequences are LNHDA and SQIVND (reference sequence). CDR3 amino acids: CASSPRRASETQYF. The CDR3 DNA reads TGTGCCAGTAGTCCCCGGAGGGCCTCAGAGACCCAGTACTTC.

This clonotype was counted a few times. The chain has TRBV7-9 and TRBJ2-5; no clear D gene. This CDR3 has 15 residues. Germline lookup yields CDR1 SEHNR and CDR2 FQNEAQ (reference sequence). V was clipped by 4 bases and J by 1 base, with 13 bases between them. Here the CDR3 DNA reads TGTGCCAGCAGCTCCCCCCTAGGGCCCCAAGAGACCCAGTACTTC. Its translation is CASSSPLGPQETQYF. Filled out from reference TRBV7-9 and TRBJ2-5, the complete variable domain reads DTGVSQNPRHKITKRGQNVTFRCDPISEHNRLYWYRQTLGQGPEFLTYFQNEAQLEKSRLLSDRFSAERPKGSFSTLEIQRTEQGDSAMYLCASSSPLGPQETQYFGPGTRLLVL.